This T cell receptor beta chain was found in a study of cytomegalovirus exposure and HLA in healthy donors. PCR used 60 Vbeta primers and 13 Jbeta primers. Sequenced by immunoSEQ multiplex PCR; TCRdb stores in-frame clones only, minus some. The sample lists roughly 150,000 clones; roughly 77% were seen once. Comment on this clone: The antigen is undetermined.

Study-level findings and limits: In a later analysis, common viral pathogens appeared linked to several of the most significant clusters. Researchers counted 164 TCR beta chains as cytomegalovirus-associated.

Per germline, CDR1 SGHTA and CDR2 FQGTGA. The CDR3 runs 17 residues. V trimming: 0 bases; J trimming: 7 bases; junction bases outside the gene matches: 8. The V and J genes are TRBV7-3 and TRBJ2-2; the match to TRBD1 covers 10 bases. The receptor's source is a man aged 18 to 29 in good health and CMV-seropositive. Sequencing input: PBMCs. The CDR3 region has the DNA TGTGCCAGCAGCTTAACGTTTTTGACAGGGGGCGTCGGGGAGCTGTTTTTT. Translating it yields CASSLTFLTGGVGELFF. Drawing the rest from reference TRBV7-3 and TRBJ2-2, the complete variable domain is GAGVSQTPSNKVTEKGKYVELRCDPISGHTALYWYRQSLGQGPEFLIYFQGTGAADDSGLPNDRFFAVRPEGSVSTLKIQRTERGDSAVYLCASSLTFLTGGVGELFFGEGSRLTVL.